This T cell receptor beta chain was retrieved from a study of PD-1 blockade in classical Hodgkin lymphoma. Broader study findings: The authors have not defined what causes the repertoire differences, possibly disease activity or prior therapy. By C4D1, diversity of CD4+ TCRs had risen significantly, whereas that of CD8+ TCRs had not.

This CDR3 spans 14 amino acids. Germline V CDR1 and CDR2: MNHNY, SVGAGI (reference sequence). Unmatched junction bases numbered 10, after V lost 2 bases and J lost 11 bases. Sequencing used immunoSEQ multiplex PCR; TCRdb keeps in-frame clones, though not all of them. The table includes over 75,000 clones, about nine tenths detected once. This sample's time point: cycle 4 day 1 (C4D1), after more than 5 weeks of nivolumab. Every patient had relapsed following autologous stem cell transplantation, and cohorts differed in brentuximab vedotin exposure. Note on this clone: The antigen is not known.

The sequences come from peripheral blood mononuclear cells (PBMCs), collected before the fourth cycle of nivolumab. This sequence joins TRBV6-6 and TRBJ1-1; 8 bases are a match to TRBD1. The source of this sequence is a human donor with classical Hodgkin lymphoma. For the CDR3, the DNA is TGTGCCAGCAGTTACGAGAGGACAGGGTTTAGGGCTTTCTTT. This codes for CASSYERTGFRAFF.